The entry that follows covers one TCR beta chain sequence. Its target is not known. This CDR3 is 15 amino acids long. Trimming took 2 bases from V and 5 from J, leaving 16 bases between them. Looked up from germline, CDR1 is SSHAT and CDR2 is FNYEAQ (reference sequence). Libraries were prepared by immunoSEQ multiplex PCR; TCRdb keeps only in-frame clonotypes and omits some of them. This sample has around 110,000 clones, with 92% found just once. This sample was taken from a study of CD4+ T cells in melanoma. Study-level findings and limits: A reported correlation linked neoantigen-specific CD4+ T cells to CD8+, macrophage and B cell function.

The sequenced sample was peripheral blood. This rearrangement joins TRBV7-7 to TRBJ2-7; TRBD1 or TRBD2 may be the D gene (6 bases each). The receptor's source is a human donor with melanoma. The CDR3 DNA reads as TGTGCCAGCAGCTTAAGGGGGGACTCTACCGACGAGCAGTACTTC. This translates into CASSLRGDSTDEQYF.